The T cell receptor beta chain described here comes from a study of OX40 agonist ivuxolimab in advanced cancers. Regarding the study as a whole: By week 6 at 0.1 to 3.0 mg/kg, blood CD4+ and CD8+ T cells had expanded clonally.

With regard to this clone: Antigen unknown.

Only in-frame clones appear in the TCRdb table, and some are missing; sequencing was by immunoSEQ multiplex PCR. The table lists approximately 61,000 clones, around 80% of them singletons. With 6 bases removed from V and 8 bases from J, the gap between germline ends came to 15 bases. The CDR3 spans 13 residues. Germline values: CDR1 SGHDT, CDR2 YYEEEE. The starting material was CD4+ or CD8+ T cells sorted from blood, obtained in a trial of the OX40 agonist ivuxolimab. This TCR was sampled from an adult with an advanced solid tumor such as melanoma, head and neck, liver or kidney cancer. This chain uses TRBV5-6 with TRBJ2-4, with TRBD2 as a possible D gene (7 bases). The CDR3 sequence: CASTHREGDIQYF. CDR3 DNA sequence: TGTGCCAGCACCCACAGGGAGGGGGACATTCAGTACTTC.